This T cell receptor beta chain was captured by sequencing in a study of T cells in Graves' hyperthyroidism and ophthalmopathy. Amplification yielded TCR beta CDR3 regions, with RNA transcripts as the source. Carried out on the TCR CDR3, a first-round RT-PCR used the HTBI primer set. TCRdb ran MiXCR on the multiplex PCR reads and lists one entry per CDR3 protein. The sample yields a few hundred thousand distinct CDR3 sequences, around 46% seen once. This clonotype was seen many times. Sequences were obtained from peripheral blood or thyroid tissue (not recorded which). The source is a woman between 18 and 29 years old with Graves' hyperthyroidism.

This CDR3 is CASSQDWLPATNYGYTF. The CDR3 nucleotides read TGTGCCAGCAGCCAAGATTGGCTTCCGGCGACTAACTATGGCTACACCTTC. The V gene is TRBV3-1, the J gene TRBJ1-2; D unclear. The CDR3 length is 17 residues. Germline V CDR1 and CDR2: LGHDT, YNNKEL (reference sequence). V was shortened by 0 bases and J by 0 bases, with 14 bases between the two germline ends.